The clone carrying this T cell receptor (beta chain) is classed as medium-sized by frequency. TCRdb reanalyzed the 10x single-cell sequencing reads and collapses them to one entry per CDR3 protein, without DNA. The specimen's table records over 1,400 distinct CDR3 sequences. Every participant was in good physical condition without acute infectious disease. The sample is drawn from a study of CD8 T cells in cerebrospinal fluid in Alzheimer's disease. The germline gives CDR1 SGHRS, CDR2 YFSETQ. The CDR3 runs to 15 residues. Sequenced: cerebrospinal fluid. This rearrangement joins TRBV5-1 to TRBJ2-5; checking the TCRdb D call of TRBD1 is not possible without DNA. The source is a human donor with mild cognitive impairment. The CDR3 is CASRGQTGPQETQYF.